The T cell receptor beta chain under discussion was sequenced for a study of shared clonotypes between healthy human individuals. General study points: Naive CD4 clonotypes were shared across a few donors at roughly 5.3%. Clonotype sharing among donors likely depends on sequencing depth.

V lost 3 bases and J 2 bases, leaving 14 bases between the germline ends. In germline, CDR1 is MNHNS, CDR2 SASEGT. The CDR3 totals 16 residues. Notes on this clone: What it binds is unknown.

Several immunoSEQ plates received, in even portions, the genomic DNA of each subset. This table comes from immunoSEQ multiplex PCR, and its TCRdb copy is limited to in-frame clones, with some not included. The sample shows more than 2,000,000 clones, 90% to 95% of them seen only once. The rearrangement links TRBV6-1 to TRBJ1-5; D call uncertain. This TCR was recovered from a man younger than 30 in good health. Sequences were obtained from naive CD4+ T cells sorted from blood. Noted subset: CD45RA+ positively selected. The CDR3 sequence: CASSDSRGIGNQPQHF. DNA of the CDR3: TGTGCCAGCAGTGATAGTAGAGGGATCGGCAATCAGCCCCAGCATTTT.